A selection of T cell receptor beta chains follows, all from one sample in a study of T-cell reconstitution after alpha-beta-depleted transplantation in children. TCRdb analysed the PCR reads with MiXCR anew, one entry per CDR3 protein. The sample includes around 490,000 distinct CDR3 sequences, 11% seen only once; the top ten take approximately 14%. The sequencing used PBMCs, mostly from graft donor cells, collected 180 days after TCRalphabeta/CD19-depleted stem cell transplant. These receptors originate from a female patient aged 2-9 years who had a stem cell transplant for aplastic anemia, so the T cells may come from the graft donor. Each CDR3 is given with its conserved first and last residue. The D gene is left open where the match is weak. Some rows have no size entry. The others give once, few or many, or a class for an expanded clone.

>TRBJ2-1|TRBD2|NA|TRBV4-3
TGCGCCAGCAGCCAAGAAGGTAGCGGGAGGGCGTTCAATGAGCAGTTCTTC
CASSQEGSGRAFNEQFF
>TRBJ2-5|NA|few|TRBV20-1
TGCAGTGCTAGAGGTAACAGTGTCTGGGCCCAGTACTTC
CSARGNSVWAQYF
>TRBJ2-7|NA|few|TRBV28
TGTGCCAGCAGTTTGGTCTCCCCCTACGAGCAGTACTTC
CASSLVSPYEQYF
>TRBJ1-2|NA|few|TRBV6-6
TGTGCCAGCAGTTCGCCGTCTAACTATGGCTACACCTTC
CASSSPSNYGYTF
>TRBJ2-5|TRBD2|few|TRBV15
TGTGCCACCAGCAGAGACCTGTCTGCGGGAGGCGAGACCCAGTACTTC
CATSRDLSAGGETQYF
>TRBJ2-4|TRBD1|NA|TRBV11-2
TGTGCCAGCAGCCAAGGACAGGGGGGCGGCCGGTTTCAAAACATTCAGTACTTC
CASSQGQGGGRFQNIQYF
>TRBJ2-2|TRBD2|many|TRBV29-1
TGCAGCGGGAGGGTCACTAGCGGTCCTACCGGGGAGCTGTTTTTT
CSGRVTSGPTGELFF
>TRBJ1-2|NA|few|TRBV29-1
TGCAGCGTTTCGACAGCCGCTAACTATGGCTACACCTTC
CSVSTAANYGYTF
>TRBJ1-2|NA|NA|TRBV7-9
TGTGCCAGCAGCTTAACAGGCCGCTCGGAAGGTGGCTACACCTTC
CASSLTGRSEGGYTF
>TRBJ1-2|NA|NA|TRBV3-1
TGTGCCAGCAGCCCCTCTTCCGGGCCCCACTATGGCTACACCTTC
CASSPSSGPHYGYTF
>TRBJ2-1|NA|few|TRBV27
TGTGCCAGCAGTTTAGGGACAGCGGGAAGCAATGAGCAGTTCTTC
CASSLGTAGSNEQFF
>TRBJ1-1|NA|few|TRBV28
TGTGCCAGCAGTTTAAGGGCTCGCGGCGAAGCTTTCTTT
CASSLRARGEAFF
>TRBJ2-2|NA|NA|TRBV7-3
TGTGCCAGCAGCCCAGGGCCCTGGTTGGCCAGGCGGGAGCTGTTTTTT
CASSPGPWLARRELFF
>TRBJ2-1|TRBD1|few|TRBV12-3/TRBV12-4
TGTGCCAGCAGTTCGAACAGGGGGCGGCTACAATATGAGCAGTTCTTC
CASSSNRGRLQYEQFF
>TRBJ2-5|NA|few|TRBV7-3
TGTGCCAGCAGCTTAGGGGCGAAAGAGACCCAGTACTTC
CASSLGAKETQYF
>TRBJ1-1|NA|NA|TRBV24-1
TGTGCCACCAGTTCCCCGGACGGGAACACTGAAGCTTTCTTT
CATSSPDGNTEAFF
>TRBJ2-6|NA|few|TRBV19
TGTGCCGCAAGGGGGTCTCACTCTGGGGCCAACGTCCTGACTTTC
CAARGSHSGANVLTF
>TRBJ2-1|NA|few|TRBV4-3
TGCGCCAGCAGCCGGCTGATCGACTACAATGAGCAGTTCTTC
CASSRLIDYNEQFF
>TRBJ2-1|NA|NA|TRBV19
TGTGCCAGTAGTGACAATATAGCGAGAAGTTGGAATGAGCAGTTCTTC
CASSDNIARSWNEQFF
>TRBJ2-4|TRBD1|few|TRBV27
TGTGCCAGCAGTCCAAGACAGGGGGCGGTTATAGCCAAAAACATTCAGTACTTC
CASSPRQGAVIAKNIQYF
>TRBJ2-2|NA|NA|TRBV20-1
TGCAGTGCACCCGGGCCGAACACCGGGGAGCTGTTTTTT
CSAPGPNTGELFF
>TRBJ2-1|NA|NA|TRBV5-1
TGCGCCAGCAGCCCCCGGGACCTATTACCCCTAAGCTCCTACAATGAGCAGTTCTTC
CASSPRDLLPLSSYNEQFF
>TRBJ2-1|NA|few|TRBV6-5
TGTGCCAGCAGTTACTCCCCTACGCGGTACAATGAGCAGTTCTTC
CASSYSPTRYNEQFF
>TRBJ2-2|NA|few|TRBV24-1
TGTGCCACCGGCGGTTGGCGGGGGAACACCGGGGAGCTGTTTTTT
CATGGWRGNTGELFF
>TRBJ2-2|TRBD1|NA|TRBV10-3
TGTGCCATCAGTAACAGGGGGACGAACACCGGGGAGCTGTTTTTT
CAISNRGTNTGELFF
>TRBJ2-1|NA|NA|TRBV12-3/TRBV12-4
TGTGCCAGCACCTCGCGTGCAGGTTCCTACAATGAGCAGTTCTTC
CASTSRAGSYNEQFF
>TRBJ2-1|TRBD2|few|TRBV20-1
TGCAGTGCCCGACTAGCGGGAGTCCCATCGGGAAATGAGCAGTTCTTC
CSARLAGVPSGNEQFF
>TRBJ2-3|NA|NA|TRBV20-1
TGCAGTGCTGGGAGAAGGGGGATTATTACGCAGTATTTT
CSAGRRGIITQYF
>TRBJ2-7|TRBD1|few|TRBV20-1
TGCAGTGCTGCCAACAGGGGGCCCTACGAGCAGTACTTC
CSAANRGPYEQYF
>TRBJ2-6|NA|NA|TRBV12-3/TRBV12-4
TGTGCCAGCAGGGGCGATGCTGGGGCCAACGTCCTGACTTTC
CASRGDAGANVLTF
>TRBJ2-1|TRBD2|NA|TRBV11-1
TGTGCCAGCAGTGACGGACTAGCGGACTACAATGAGCAGTTCTTC
CASSDGLADYNEQFF
>TRBJ2-1|TRBD2|NA|TRBV4-3
TGCGCCAGCAGCCAAGATGGAGGAGTAACTAGCGTTGAATCCTACAATGAGCAGTTCTTC
CASSQDGGVTSVESYNEQFF
>TRBJ2-5|NA|NA|TRBV7-9
TGTGCCACCAGCTTAACCGGCGAGCCTTACCAAGAGACCCAGTACTTC
CATSLTGEPYQETQYF
>TRBJ2-1|NA|NA|TRBV6-2/TRBV6-3
TGTGCCAGCAGTTACTCAGGGAACGGTGAGCAGTTCTTC
CASSYSGNGEQFF
>TRBJ2-3|TRBD2|NA|TRBV29-1
TGCAGCGTTGTTGGGACCGGGACTAGCGGCACAGATACGCAGTATTTT
CSVVGTGTSGTDTQYF
>TRBJ2-5|TRBD1|few|TRBV28
TGTGCCAGCAGTTTGGGACAGGGGGGTGCTGAGACCCAGTACTTC
CASSLGQGGAETQYF
>TRBJ2-1|TRBD2|few|TRBV28
TGTGCCAGCAGTTTAGTCGGGGGGGACTCGCTTAATGAGCAGTTCTTC
CASSLVGGDSLNEQFF
>TRBJ1-5|NA|NA|TRBV4-3
TGCGCCAGCAGCCATGACAGGACAAATCAGCCCCAGCATTTT
CASSHDRTNQPQHF
>TRBJ2-4|NA|few|TRBV15
TGTGCCACCAGTCTCTGGCGGGTGGGAGCCAAAAACATTCAGTACTTC
CATSLWRVGAKNIQYF